Below are 9 T cell receptor beta chains sequenced from a single sample in a study of a mutant IDH1 vaccine in newly diagnosed glioma. As to time point: week 5, during vaccination. Topical imiquimod was applied with each vaccine dose, which held 300 ug of mutant IDH1 20-mer peptide. These receptors' targets are unknown. The table came from immunoSEQ multiplex PCR; TCRdb's copy has only in-frame clones and leaves some out. This sample has approximately 24,000 clones; approximately 80% occur once, and the top ten carry roughly a tenth. The sequences come from PBMCs, collected from a glioma patient whose treatment included an IDH1 peptide vaccine. These receptors came from a man aged 35 to 55 with glioma.

The V and J genes are TRBV7-2 and TRBJ2-6, with D unclear. Germline V gene sequence: CDR1 SGHTA, CDR2 FQGNSA. The CDR3 is 16 residues long. V was trimmed by 2 bases and J by 0 bases, leaving 8 bases between them. The CDR3 region is CASSLSSSSGANVLTF. CDR3 in DNA: TGTGCCAGCAGCTTAAGCTCTTCCTCTGGGGCCAACGTCCTGACTTTC.

This chain uses TRBV5-4 with TRBJ1-2; D is possibly TRBD1 (5 bases). Germline lookup yields CDR1 SGHNT and CDR2 YYREEE (reference sequence). This CDR3 has 16 amino acids. V lost 3 bases, J lost 4 bases, and 19 bases lay in between. CDR3 region: CASSSRAQTVGYGYTF. The CDR3 region has the DNA TGTGCCAGCAGCTCGCGGGCTCAGACAGTCGGCTATGGCTACACCTTC.

This clone is labeled as medium-sized. The rearrangement uses TRBV2 and TRBJ1-1; 7 nucleotides align to TRBD1. The J segment lost 1 base and the V segment lost 7 bases, leaving 9 bases of the junction unmatched. Germline CDR1 is SNHLY and CDR2 is FYNNEI. This CDR3 has 15 amino acids. The CDR3 DNA is TGTGCCAGCACCGAACAGGGGTCGTGGAACACTGAAGCTTTCTTT. It encodes CASTEQGSWNTEAFF.

The genes are TRBV19 and TRBJ1-5, with D maybe TRBD1 (6 bases). The CDR3 is 15 amino acids. Trimming pared 7 bases from V and 5 bases from J, leaving 18 bases between. CDR1 and CDR2 (germline): LNHDA, SQIVND (reference sequence). CDR3 amino acids: CASKLGNRADQPQHF. Here the CDR3 DNA reads TGTGCCAGTAAGCTCGGTAACAGGGCTGATCAGCCCCAGCATTTT. The full variable domain, rest sourced from reference TRBV19 and TRBJ1-5, is DGGITQSPKYLFRKEGQNVTLSCEQNLNHDAMYWYRQDPGQGLRLIYYSQIVNDFQKGDIAEGYSVSREKKESFPLTVTSAQKNPTAFYLCASKLGNRADQPQHFGDGTRLSIL.

This chain connects TRBV18 to TRBJ2-5, with a tentative D call TRBD1 (5 bases). The J call is uncertain, as TRBJ2-7 better fits the DNA end. Germline values: CDR1 KGHSH, CDR2 LQKENI. CDR3 length: 13 residues. The CDR3 sequence: CASSPRQSYEQYF. In DNA form, the CDR3 reads TGTGCCAGCTCACCACGACAGAGCTACGAGCAGTACTTC.

The rearrangement uses TRBV2 and TRBJ1-6; D possibly corresponds to TRBD1 (5 bases). In germline, CDR1 is SNHLY, CDR2 FYNNEI. This CDR3 comprises 15 residues. V was shortened by 2 bases and J by 8 bases, with 13 bases between the two germline ends. CDR3 sequence (DNA): TGTGCCAGCAGTGAATTTCCAGGGTGGGATTCACCCCTCCACTTT. The encoded protein is CASSEFPGWDSPLHF.

The V call is TRBV5-4, the J call TRBJ2-3; D could derive from TRBD1 or TRBD2 (5 bases each). The CDR3 contains 15 residues. Germline CDR1 reads SGHNT; CDR2 reads YYREEE (reference sequence). V lost 0 bases and J 2 bases, leaving 10 bases between the germline ends. Here the CDR3 reads CASSLVRGHTDTQYF. The CDR3 DNA sequence: TGTGCCAGCAGCTTGGTGAGGGGTCACACAGATACGCAGTATTTT.

Concerning this clone itself: This same CDR3 is encoded by further DNA sequences in the sample. The V call is TRBV18, the J call TRBJ1-2, with D unclear. V lost 2 bases and J lost 8, with 15 bases in between. The germline V gene encodes CDR1 KGHSH and CDR2 LQKENI. The CDR3 length is 14 residues. As DNA, the CDR3 is TGTGCCAGCTCACCAGGGGAGTCTGCGGTCGGCTACACCTTC. The encoded protein is CASSPGESAVGYTF.

The chain is built from TRBV27 and TRBJ2-1, with 7 bases matching TRBD2. CDR3 length: 12 residues. CDR1 MNHEY and CDR2 SMNVEV come from the germline V gene (reference sequence). After removal of 10 bases from V and 3 bases from J, the junction contained 3 bases not matched to a gene. This CDR3 reads CATGLVYNEQFF. The CDR3 DNA is TGTGCCACCGGACTAGTCTACAATGAGCAGTTCTTC.